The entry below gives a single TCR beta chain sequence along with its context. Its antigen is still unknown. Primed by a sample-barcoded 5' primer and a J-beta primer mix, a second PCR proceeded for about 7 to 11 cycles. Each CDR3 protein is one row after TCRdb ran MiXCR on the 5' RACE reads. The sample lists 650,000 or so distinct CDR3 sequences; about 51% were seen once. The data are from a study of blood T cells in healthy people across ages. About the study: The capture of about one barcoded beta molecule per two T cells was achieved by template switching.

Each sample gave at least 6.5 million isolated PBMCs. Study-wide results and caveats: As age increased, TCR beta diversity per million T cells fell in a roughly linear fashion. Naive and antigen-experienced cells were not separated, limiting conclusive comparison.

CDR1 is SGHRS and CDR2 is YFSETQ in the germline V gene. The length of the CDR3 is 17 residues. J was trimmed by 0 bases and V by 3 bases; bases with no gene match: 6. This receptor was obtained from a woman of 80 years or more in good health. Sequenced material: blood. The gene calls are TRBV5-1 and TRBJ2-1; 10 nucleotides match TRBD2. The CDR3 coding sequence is TGCGCCAGCAGCTCAACGCGGACTAGCGGCTCCTACAATGAGCAGTTCTTC. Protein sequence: CASSSTRTSGSYNEQFF.